This T cell receptor beta chain was sequenced for a study of Ad26.COV2.S vaccination and SARS-CoV-2 variants. Study-level findings and limits: Relative to placebo recipients, vaccine recipients exhibited elevated spike-specific TCR breadth. Responses of spike-specific T cells (both CD8+ and CD4+) reportedly showed substantial breadth after vaccination.

This table comes from immunoSEQ multiplex PCR, and its TCRdb copy is limited to in-frame clones, with some not included. The sample carries under 95,000 clones, under 90% recorded once. This clone was picked up one time. The antigen is not known. The J segment lost 1 base and the V segment lost 4 bases, leaving 3 bases of the junction unmatched. The CDR3 is 16 amino acids. Looked up from germline, CDR1 is SGHRS and CDR2 is YFSETQ. V gene TRBV5-1 combines with J gene TRBJ2-3, with 13 bases that match TRBD2. This clonotype was obtained from a human donor who had recovered from COVID-19. This sample comprised peripheral blood, obtained after recovery from COVID-19. For the CDR3, the DNA is TGCGCCAGCAGCCCTGGACTAGCGGGAGGCACAGATACGCAGTATTTT. Protein product: CASSPGLAGGTDTQYF.